The present T cell receptor (beta chain) was sequenced within a study of T cell repertoires in cytomegalovirus infection. Study details: Recently identified HLA-C-restricted CMV epitopes were used, and well-studied HLA-B-restricted CMV epitopes were used as well. A matching HLA type, together with CMV infection, was signaled by public TCR beta signatures. Study-wide points: CMV-specific TCR beta clonotypes restricted by HLA-C were the ones dominating the ex vivo response. Carriers of CMV and the relevant HLA type were discriminated by public TCR beta frequency.

TCRdb re-called the reads through MiXCR, storing one row per CDR3 protein. The repertoire holds some 62,000 distinct CDR3 sequences, with roughly a fifth as singletons. A single count supports this clonotype. Its antigen is as yet unknown. Germline V gene sequence: CDR1 MNHEY, CDR2 SMNVEV (reference sequence). The V and J ends lost 1 base and 0 bases respectively, with 11 bases between them. The CDR3 covers 16 residues. This receptor was obtained from a human donor in good health (CMV status not recorded). Some clones in this sample may be carry-over from other donors' samples. The sequencing used CD8+ T cells from cultured PBMCs, collected from culture after CMV antigen stimulation. This sequence joins TRBV27 and TRBJ2-3; no reliable D call. CDR3 sequence (DNA): TGTGCCAGCAGTTTATGGGCGCCCCATAGCACAGATACGCAGTATTTT. This gives the protein CASSLWAPHSTDTQYF.